This is a list of T cell receptor beta chains from one sample in a study of shared clonotypes between healthy human individuals. Measured with immunoSEQ multiplex PCR; TCRdb has only the in-frame clones, and not every one. The profile covers around 2.1 million clones, with around 95% appearing a single time and more than 0.1% taken by the ten largest. Sequenced: naive CD4+ T cells sorted from blood. All receptors come from a man aged 18 to 29 in good health. Both conserved end residues are part of each CDR3. Each record gives: clone size, V gene, J gene, D gene, CDR3 length, CDR3 protein, CDR3 DNA. D genes are given only for firm matches. Rows may omit the clone size; those that give it use once, few, many or a size class.

size: .; V: TRBV2; J: TRBJ2-3; D: TRBD2; length: 15; CDR3: CASRLAGTFTDTQYF; DNA: TGTGCCAGCAGACTAGCGGGAACTTTCACAGATACGCAGTATTTT
size: .; V: TRBV6-6; J: TRBJ2-7; D: .; length: 15; CDR3: CASSYAADASYEQYF; DNA: TGTGCCAGCAGTTACGCGGCCGACGCCTCCTACGAGCAGTACTTC
size: .; V: TRBV27; J: TRBJ2-2; D: TRBD2; length: 17; CDR3: CASRPTSGRAYTGELFF; DNA: TGTGCCAGCAGGCCGACTAGCGGGAGAGCGTACACCGGGGAGCTGTTTTTT
size: .; V: TRBV19; J: TRBJ2-3; D: .; length: 14; CDR3: CASGYGASTDTQYF; DNA: TGTGCCAGTGGGTATGGAGCGAGCACAGATACGCAGTATTTT
size: once; V: TRBV6-1; J: TRBJ2-7; D: TRBD1; length: 15; CDR3: CASSVQGAFIDEQYF; DNA: TGTGCCAGCAGTGTACAGGGGGCGTTTATCGACGAGCAGTACTTC
size: .; V: TRBV28; J: TRBJ1-4; D: .; length: 15; CDR3: CASTPGTPYNEKLFF; DNA: TGTGCCAGCACCCCCGGGACACCTTATAATGAAAAACTGTTTTTT
size: .; V: TRBV11-2; J: TRBJ2-7; D: .; length: 13; CDR3: CASRDSAGTLQYF; DNA: TGTGCCAGCAGAGACAGTGCCGGGACTCTGCAGTACTTC
size: .; V: TRBV4-2; J: TRBJ2-7; D: .; length: 16; CDR3: CASSEPGTSSSYEQYF; DNA: TGTGCCAGCAGCGAACCTGGGACTTCAAGCTCCTACGAGCAGTACTTC
size: .; V: TRBV25-1; J: TRBJ2-1; D: TRBD2; length: 17; CDR3: CASSESGGRASYNEQFF; DNA: TGTGCCAGCAGTGAATCAGGCGGGAGGGCCTCCTACAATGAGCAGTTCTTC
size: .; V: TRBV5-6; J: TRBJ2-1; D: .; length: 15; CDR3: CASRPERLSYNEQFF; DNA: TGTGCCAGCAGACCTGAGCGCCTCTCCTACAATGAGCAGTTCTTC
size: .; V: TRBV5-1; J: TRBJ2-7; D: TRBD2; length: 16; CDR3: CASSRSPSGGTYEQYF; DNA: TGCGCCAGCAGCCGATCGCCTAGCGGGGGTACCTACGAGCAGTACTTC
size: .; V: TRBV25-1; J: TRBJ1-1; D: .; length: 15; CDR3: CASSESRGRATEAFF; DNA: TGTGCCAGCAGTGAATCACGCGGCAGGGCCACTGAAGCTTTCTTT
size: .; V: TRBV5-6; J: TRBJ2-1; D: TRBD1; length: 14; CDR3: CASSKDRGLNEQFF; DNA: TGTGCCAGCAGCAAGGACAGGGGGCTTAATGAGCAGTTCTTC
size: .; V: TRBV7-2; J: TRBJ1-3; D: .; length: 18; CDR3: CASSLALDRPHSGNTIYF; DNA: TGTGCCAGCAGCTTAGCGCTCGACAGGCCCCACTCTGGAAACACCATATATTTT
size: once; V: TRBV5-1; J: TRBJ2-5; D: .; length: 14; CDR3: CASSLAGQGETQYF; DNA: TGCGCCAGCAGCTTGGCTGGCCAGGGGGAGACCCAGTACTTC
size: .; V: TRBV5-1; J: TRBJ2-1; D: .; length: 16; CDR3: CASSLWVSPYYNEQFF; DNA: TGCGCCAGCAGCCTTTGGGTGAGCCCATACTACAATGAGCAGTTCTTC
size: .; V: TRBV5-4; J: TRBJ2-7; D: .; length: 12; CDR3: CASSLAGDEQYF; DNA: TGTGCCAGCAGCTTGGCGGGGGACGAGCAGTACTTC
size: .; V: TRBV5-1; J: TRBJ2-1; D: .; length: 18; CDR3: CASSLGPLNVQGGDEQFF; DNA: TGCGCCAGCAGCTTGGGCCCCCTCAACGTACAGGGGGGGGATGAGCAGTTCTTC
size: .; V: TRBV10-1; J: TRBJ2-5; D: .; length: 13; CDR3: CASRRTLQETQYF; DNA: TGCGCCAGCAGGAGGACACTACAAGAGACCCAGTACTTC
size: .; V: TRBV10-3; J: TRBJ2-2; D: .; length: 15; CDR3: CAISSTPGHTGELFF; DNA: TGTGCCATCAGTTCAACTCCGGGACATACCGGGGAGCTGTTTTTT
size: .; V: TRBV10-1; J: TRBJ2-1; D: .; length: 14; CDR3: CASSGGTLGNEQFF; DNA: TGCGCCAGCAGTGGGGGGACACTCGGCAATGAGCAGTTCTTC
size: .; V: TRBV5-4; J: TRBJ2-5; D: TRBD2; length: 15; CDR3: CASSIRLAGGETQYF; DNA: TGTGCCAGCAGCATACGACTAGCGGGGGGAGAGACCCAGTACTTC
size: .; V: TRBV7-8; J: TRBJ1-6; D: TRBD1; length: 16; CDR3: CASSSFRGPNNSPLHF; DNA: TGTGCCAGCAGCTCCTTTAGGGGGCCTAATAATTCACCCCTCCACTTT
size: .; V: TRBV6-6; J: TRBJ2-5; D: TRBD1; length: 15; CDR3: CASNPDRGLSETQYF; DNA: TGTGCCAGCAACCCGGACAGGGGTTTAAGCGAGACCCAGTACTTC
size: .; V: TRBV7-6; J: TRBJ1-2; D: .; length: 14; CDR3: CASSPWEGNYGYTF; DNA: TGTGCCAGCAGCCCATGGGAGGGGAACTATGGCTACACCTTC
size: .; V: TRBV5-4; J: TRBJ1-2; D: .; length: 13; CDR3: CASSLDAPYGYTF; DNA: TGTGCCAGCAGCTTGGACGCCCCCTATGGCTACACCTTC
size: .; V: TRBV4-1; J: TRBJ2-3; D: TRBD1; length: 16; CDR3: CASSLPGTGKVDTQYF; DNA: TGCGCCAGCAGCCTACCCGGGACAGGGAAGGTGGATACGCAGTATTTT
size: .; V: TRBV7-2; J: TRBJ2-5; D: TRBD1; length: 15; CDR3: CASSLPRQGQETQYF; DNA: TGTGCCAGCAGCTTGCCCCGACAGGGCCAAGAGACCCAGTACTTC
size: .; V: TRBV7-9; J: TRBJ1-4; D: .; length: 14; CDR3: CASSIPGVNEKLFF; DNA: TGTGCCAGCAGTATCCCTGGGGTAAATGAAAAACTGTTTTTT
size: once; V: TRBV28; J: TRBJ1-5; D: .; length: 14; CDR3: CASRGGVGNQPQHF; DNA: TGTGCCAGCAGGGGAGGGGTCGGCAATCAGCCCCAGCATTTT
size: .; V: TRBV6-1; J: TRBJ2-5; D: TRBD1; length: 13; CDR3: CASTRQGLSTQYF; DNA: TGTGCCAGCACCCGACAGGGGTTGTCGACCCAGTACTTC
size: .; V: TRBV5-4; J: TRBJ2-1; D: TRBD1; length: 17; CDR3: CASSLRQGRVRGNEQFF; DNA: TGTGCCAGCAGCTTGAGACAGGGGCGAGTTCGGGGGAATGAGCAGTTCTTC
size: .; V: TRBV19; J: TRBJ1-5; D: TRBD1; length: 16; CDR3: CASSAQGASSNQPQHF; DNA: TGTGCCAGTAGTGCCCAGGGGGCTTCTAGCAATCAGCCCCAGCATTTT
size: .; V: TRBV6-6; J: TRBJ1-1; D: .; length: 15; CDR3: CASSFDRFVNTEAFF; DNA: TGTGCCAGCAGCTTCGACAGATTCGTGAACACTGAAGCTTTCTTT
size: .; V: TRBV10-1; J: TRBJ2-1; D: .; length: 13; CDR3: CASRGLHCDEQFF; DNA: TGCGCCAGCAGGGGACTTCATTGCGATGAGCAGTTCTTC
size: .; V: TRBV6-5; J: TRBJ2-1; D: TRBD2; length: 14; CDR3: CASRPPGGYNEQFF; DNA: TGTGCCAGCAGACCCCCGGGGGGCTACAATGAGCAGTTCTTC
size: .; V: TRBV19; J: TRBJ2-5; D: .; length: 15; CDR3: CASSTRDSSEETQYF; DNA: TGTGCCAGTAGTACGAGAGACAGCTCAGAAGAGACCCAGTACTTC
size: .; V: TRBV2; J: TRBJ1-6; D: TRBD1; length: 15; CDR3: CASRLGQGENSPLHF; DNA: TGTGCCAGCAGGTTGGGACAGGGGGAGAATTCACCCCTCCACTTT